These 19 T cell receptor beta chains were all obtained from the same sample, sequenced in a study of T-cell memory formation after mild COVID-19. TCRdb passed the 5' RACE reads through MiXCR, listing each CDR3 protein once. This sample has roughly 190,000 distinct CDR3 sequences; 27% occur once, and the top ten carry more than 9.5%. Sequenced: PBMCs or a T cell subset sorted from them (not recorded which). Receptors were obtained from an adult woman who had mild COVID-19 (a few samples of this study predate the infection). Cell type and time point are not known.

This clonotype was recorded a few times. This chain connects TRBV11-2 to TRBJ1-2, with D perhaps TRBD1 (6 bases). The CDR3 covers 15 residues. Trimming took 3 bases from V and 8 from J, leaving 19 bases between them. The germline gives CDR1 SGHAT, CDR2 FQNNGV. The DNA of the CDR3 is TGTGCCAGCAGCTTGGAGGGCGCCACAGGGAGCGGCTACACCTTC. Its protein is CASSLEGATGSGYTF.

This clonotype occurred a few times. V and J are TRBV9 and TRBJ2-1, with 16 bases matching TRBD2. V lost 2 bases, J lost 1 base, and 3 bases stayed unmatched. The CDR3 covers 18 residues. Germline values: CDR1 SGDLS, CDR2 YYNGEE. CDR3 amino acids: CASSVGLAGGPSYNEQFF. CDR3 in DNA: TGTGCCAGCAGCGTGGGACTAGCGGGAGGGCCTTCCTACAATGAGCAGTTCTTC.

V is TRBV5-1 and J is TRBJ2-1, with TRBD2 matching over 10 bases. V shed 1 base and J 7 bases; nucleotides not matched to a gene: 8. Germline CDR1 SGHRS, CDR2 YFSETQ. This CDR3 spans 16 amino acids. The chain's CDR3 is CASSLSGLAGENEQFF. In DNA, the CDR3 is TGCGCCAGCAGCTTGTCCGGGCTAGCGGGGGAGAATGAGCAGTTCTTC.

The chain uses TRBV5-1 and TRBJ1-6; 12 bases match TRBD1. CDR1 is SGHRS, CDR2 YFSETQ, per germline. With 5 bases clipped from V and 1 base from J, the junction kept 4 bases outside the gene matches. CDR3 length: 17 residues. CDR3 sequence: CASRRGQGASYNSPLHF. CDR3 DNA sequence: TGCGCCAGCAGGCGGGGACAGGGGGCTTCCTATAATTCACCCCTCCACTTT.

The CDR3 nucleotides read TGTGCCAGCAGTTTTAGTAGCGGGAGCTCGAATGAGCAGTTCTTC. Encoded protein: CASSFSSGSSNEQFF. The chain has TRBV12-3 or TRBV12-4 and TRBJ2-1; 9 bases agree with TRBD2. V shed 3 bases, J shed 7 bases, and the junction held 7 bases outside the gene matches. The CDR3 is made up of 15 amino acids.

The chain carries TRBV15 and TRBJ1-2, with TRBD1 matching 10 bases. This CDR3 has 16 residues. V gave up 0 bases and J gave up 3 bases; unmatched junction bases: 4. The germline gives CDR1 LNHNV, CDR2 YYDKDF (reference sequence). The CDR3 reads CATSRDPGQGHYGYTF. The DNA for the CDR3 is TGTGCCACCAGCAGAGACCCGGGACAGGGGCACTATGGCTACACCTTC.

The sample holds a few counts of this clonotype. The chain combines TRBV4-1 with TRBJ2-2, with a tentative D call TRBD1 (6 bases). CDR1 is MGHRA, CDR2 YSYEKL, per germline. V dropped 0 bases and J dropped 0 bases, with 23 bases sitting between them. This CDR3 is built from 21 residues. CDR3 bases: TGCGCCAGCAGCCAAGATTGGTTCCCGACTGGGACAAAATCGAACACCGGGGAGCTGTTTTTT. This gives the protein CASSQDWFPTGTKSNTGELFF.

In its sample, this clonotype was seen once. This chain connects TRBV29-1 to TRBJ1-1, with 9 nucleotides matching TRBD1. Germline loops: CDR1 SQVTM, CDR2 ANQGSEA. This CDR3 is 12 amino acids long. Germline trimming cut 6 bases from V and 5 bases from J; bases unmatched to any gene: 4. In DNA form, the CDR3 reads TGCAGCGTCAGACAGGGGGGTACTGAAGCTTTCTTT. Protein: CSVRQGGTEAFF.

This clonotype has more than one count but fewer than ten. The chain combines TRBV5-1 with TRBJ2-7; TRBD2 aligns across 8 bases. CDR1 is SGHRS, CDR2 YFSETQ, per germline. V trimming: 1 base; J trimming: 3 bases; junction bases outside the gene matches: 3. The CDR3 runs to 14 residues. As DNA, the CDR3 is TGCGCCAGCAGCTTGACGGCGGGAGGCTACGAGCAGTACTTC. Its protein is CASSLTAGGYEQYF.

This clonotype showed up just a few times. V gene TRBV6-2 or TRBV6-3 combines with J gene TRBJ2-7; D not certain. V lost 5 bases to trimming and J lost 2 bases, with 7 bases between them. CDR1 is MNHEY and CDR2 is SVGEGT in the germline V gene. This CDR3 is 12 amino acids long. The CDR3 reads CASSGLAYEQYF. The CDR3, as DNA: TGTGCCAGCAGTGGTCTCGCCTACGAGCAGTACTTC.

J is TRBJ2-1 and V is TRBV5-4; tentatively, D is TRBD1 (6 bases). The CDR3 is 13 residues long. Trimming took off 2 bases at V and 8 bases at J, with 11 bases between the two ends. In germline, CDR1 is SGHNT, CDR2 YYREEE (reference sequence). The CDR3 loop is CASSFEAGDEQFF. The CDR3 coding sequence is TGTGCCAGCAGCTTTGAGGCAGGGGATGAGCAGTTCTTC.

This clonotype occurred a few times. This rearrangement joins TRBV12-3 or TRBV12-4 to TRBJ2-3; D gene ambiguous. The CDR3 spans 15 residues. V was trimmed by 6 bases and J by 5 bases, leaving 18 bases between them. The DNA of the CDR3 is TGTGCCAGCAGCCCTAAGAGCAGGAAGGGAGATACGCAGTATTTT. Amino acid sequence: CASSPKSRKGDTQYF.

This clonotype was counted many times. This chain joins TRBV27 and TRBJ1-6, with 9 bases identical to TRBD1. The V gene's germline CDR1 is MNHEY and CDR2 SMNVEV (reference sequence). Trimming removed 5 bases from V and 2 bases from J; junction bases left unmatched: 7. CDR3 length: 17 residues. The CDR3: CASSPGQGFAYNSPLHF. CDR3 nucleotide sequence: TGTGCCAGCAGTCCGGGACAGGGTTTTGCCTATAATTCACCCCTCCACTTT.

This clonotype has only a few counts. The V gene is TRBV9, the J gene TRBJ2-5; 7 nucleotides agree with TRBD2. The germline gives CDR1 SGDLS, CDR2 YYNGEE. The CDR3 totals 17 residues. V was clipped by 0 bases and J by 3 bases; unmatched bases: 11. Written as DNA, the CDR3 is TGTGCCAGCAGCGTAGGACTAGCTGAATTAGTGGAAGAGACCCAGTACTTC. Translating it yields CASSVGLAELVEETQYF.

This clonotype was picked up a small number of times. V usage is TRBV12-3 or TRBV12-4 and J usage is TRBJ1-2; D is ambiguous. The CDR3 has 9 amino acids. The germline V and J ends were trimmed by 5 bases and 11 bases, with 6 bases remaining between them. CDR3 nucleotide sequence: TGTGCCAGCAGTCCCGGGTACACCTTC. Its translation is CASSPGYTF.

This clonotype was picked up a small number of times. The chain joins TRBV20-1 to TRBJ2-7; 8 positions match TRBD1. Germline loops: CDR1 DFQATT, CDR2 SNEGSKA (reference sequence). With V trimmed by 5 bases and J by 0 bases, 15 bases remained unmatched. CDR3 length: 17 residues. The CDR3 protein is CSASGGQGRTSSYEQYF. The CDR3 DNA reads TGCAGTGCTTCAGGTGGACAGGGCCGAACAAGCTCCTACGAGCAGTACTTC.

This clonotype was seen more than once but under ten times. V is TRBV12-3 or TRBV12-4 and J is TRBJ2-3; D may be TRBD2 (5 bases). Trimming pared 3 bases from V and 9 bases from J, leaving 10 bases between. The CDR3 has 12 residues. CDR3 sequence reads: CASSFSGRTQYF. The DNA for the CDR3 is TGTGCCAGCAGTTTTTCGGGAAGAACGCAGTATTTT.

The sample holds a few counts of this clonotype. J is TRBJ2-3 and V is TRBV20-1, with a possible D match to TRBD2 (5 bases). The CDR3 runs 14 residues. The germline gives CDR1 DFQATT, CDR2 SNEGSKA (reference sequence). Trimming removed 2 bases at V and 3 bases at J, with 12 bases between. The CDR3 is CSARLSGETDTQYF. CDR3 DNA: TGCAGTGCTAGACTGAGCGGAGAAACAGATACGCAGTATTTT.

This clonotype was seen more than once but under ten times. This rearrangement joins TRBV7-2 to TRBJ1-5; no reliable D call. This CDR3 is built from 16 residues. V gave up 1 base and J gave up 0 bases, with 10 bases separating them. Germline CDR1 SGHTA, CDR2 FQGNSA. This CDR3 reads CASSLDSGFSNQPQHF. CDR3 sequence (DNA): TGTGCCAGCAGCTTAGACTCGGGGTTTAGCAATCAGCCCCAGCATTTT.